This is a list of T cell receptor beta chains from one sample in a study of PD-L1 blockade in urothelial cancer. Measured with immunoSEQ multiplex PCR; TCRdb has only the in-frame clones, and not every one. The table lists about 81,000 clones, approximately 88% of them singletons. The source material was PBMCs, sampled around atezolizumab (anti-PD-L1) treatment. Source of these receptors: an elderly woman with urothelial cancer. The CDR3 runs from the conserved cysteine through the conserved F or W. The D gene is left open where the match is weak. The size entry is marked missing in some rows and otherwise reads once, few, many or a size class.

TRBJ1-1,TRBV28,-,TRBD1,TGTGCCAGCAGTTCGGGACAGGGGGCGCAGGGCACTGAAGCTTTCTTT,CASSSGQGAQGTEAFF
TRBJ2-7,TRBV11-2,-,-,TGTGCCAGCAGCCAGGGGAGTGACATCGGGTACGAGCAGTACTTC,CASSQGSDIGYEQYF
TRBJ2-3,TRBV6-6,-,TRBD2,TGTGCCAGCAGATTAGCGGGGGCCAGCGCAGATACGCAGTATTTT,CASRLAGASADTQYF
TRBJ2-3,TRBV5-1,-,-,TGCGCCAGCAGCCAGAGCGGACAGAGCACAGATACGCAGTATTTT,CASSQSGQSTDTQYF
TRBJ1-1,TRBV6-5,-,-,TGTGCCACCAAGTTACGCCCAGGGCTGAACACTGAAGCTTTCTTT,CATKLRPGLNTEAFF
TRBJ2-1,TRBV10-2,-,TRBD1,TGCGCCAGCAGAGAGGGACAGGGGCTATTAGGGCAGTTCTTC,CASREGQGLLGQFF
TRBJ1-2,TRBV29-1,-,TRBD1,TGCAGCGTCTACAGGGGGCCCTATGGCTACACCTTC,CSVYRGPYGYTF
TRBJ2-1,TRBV7-2,-,TRBD2,TGTGCCAGCAGCTTAGACCCCCTAAGTAGCGGGCTATACAATGAGCAGTTCTTC,CASSLDPLSSGLYNEQFF
TRBJ1-2,TRBV19,-,TRBD1,TGTGCCAGTAGACAGGGGGCCGTCCTCGGAGGCTACACCTTC,CASRQGAVLGGYTF
TRBJ2-7,TRBV15,-,TRBD2,TGTGCCACCAGCACCGGGGGGACTACCTACGAGCAGTACTTC,CATSTGGTTYEQYF
TRBJ2-1,TRBV18,-,TRBD2,TGTGCCAGCTCACCACTAAGGGAGGGGTCTGAGCAGTTCTTC,CASSPLREGSEQFF
TRBJ1-4,TRBV30,-,TRBD1,TGTGCCTGGAGTTCTCGACAGGGGAGGACTAATGAAAAACTGTTTTTT,CAWSSRQGRTNEKLFF
TRBJ2-7,TRBV6-4,-,-,TGTGCCAGCGCCCCCGGGATCGGCTACGAGCAGTACTTC,CASAPGIGYEQYF
TRBJ2-1,TRBV5-1,few,TRBD2,TGCGCCAGCAGCTCGTTCCCAGGGAGGGGTGAGCAGTTCTTC,CASSSFPGRGEQFF
TRBJ1-4,TRBV27,-,TRBD1,TGTGCCAGCAGCATATCCCAGGGGGCTAATGAAAAACTGTTTTTT,CASSISQGANEKLFF
TRBJ1-2,TRBV6-1,once,TRBD1,TGTGCCAGCAGTGAGGGACAGGGGACACACTATGGCTACACCTTC,CASSEGQGTHYGYTF
TRBJ2-2,TRBV7-9,-,TRBD2,TGTGCCAGCAGCTTAGCGATGCGGGAGCGAACCGGGGAGCTGTTTTTT,CASSLAMRERTGELFF
TRBJ2-1,TRBV21-1,few,-,TGTGCCAGCAGCAAAGCCGGACACCCCATAGGGTTCTTC,CASSKAGHPIGFF
TRBJ1-2,TRBV5-1,-,-,TGCGCCAGCAGCTTGGTGTCTCTAGCCAACTATGGCTACACCTTC,CASSLVSLANYGYTF
TRBJ2-1,TRBV4-2,-,TRBD2,TGTGCCAGCAGCCAAGATCTAAGCGGGGGGAGGAATGAGCAGTTCTTC,CASSQDLSGGRNEQFF
TRBJ2-7,TRBV23-1,-,TRBD1,TGCGCCAGCAGTCAATCGGCGGGGACAGGGGGTTACGAGCAGTACTTC,CASSQSAGTGGYEQYF
TRBJ1-2,TRBV6-5,-,-,TGTGCCAGCAGTTACAGGGGCTCTGGCTACACCTTC,CASSYRGSGYTF
TRBJ2-6,TRBV7-2,-,-,TGTGCCAGCAGCCTTGGTCCGGGAATAGGTGGGGCCAACGTCCTGACTTTC,CASSLGPGIGGANVLTF
TRBJ2-5,TRBV7-7,few,-,TGTGCCAGCAGCTTAGAGCCGACCCAGTACTTC,CASSLEPTQYF
TRBJ1-1,TRBV7-3,few,-,TGTGCCAGCAGCTTAGGGGCAGGGACTGAAGCTTTCTTT,CASSLGAGTEAFF
TRBJ2-1,TRBV2,-,-,TGTGCCAGCAGTAGAACTCGCGGCGGGTACTCCTACAATGAGCAGTTCTTC,CASSRTRGGYSYNEQFF
TRBJ2-1,TRBV5-1,-,TRBD2,TGCGCCAGCAGCTTCTCTGGGACTAGCGGTTCCTACAATGAGCAGTTCTTC,CASSFSGTSGSYNEQFF
TRBJ1-3,TRBV12-5,-,-,TGTGCTAGTGGTTTGGTACAAGGAGGGGCATCTGGAAACACCATATATTTT,CASGLVQGGASGNTIYF
TRBJ2-3,TRBV6-1,-,-,TGTGCCAGCAGTGAAGTTACTACCAGCACAGATACGCAGTATTTT,CASSEVTTSTDTQYF
TRBJ1-3,TRBV6-5,once,-,TGTGCCAGCAGTTACTCGAGAATTCACTCTGGAAACACCATATATTTT,CASSYSRIHSGNTIYF
TRBJ2-7,TRBV15,-,-,TGTGCCACCAGCGGAGAAGTTACAGGGTCGGGCGAGCAGTACTTC,CATSGEVTGSGEQYF
TRBJ2-1,TRBV11-2,-,-,TGTGCCAGCAGCTTAGATGTCCGGAATGAGCAGTTCTTC,CASSLDVRNEQFF
TRBJ1-4,TRBV11-2,-,TRBD1,TGTGCCAGCAGCTCTATTAGAGGGGGTACAGGGGGAAATGAAAAACTGTTTTTT,CASSSIRGGTGGNEKLFF
TRBJ1-1,TRBV29-1,-,-,TGCAGCGTTGGGGGGCCGAGCCTGAACACTGAAGCTTTCTTT,CSVGGPSLNTEAFF
TRBJ2-7,TRBV19,-,TRBD1,TGTGCCAGTAGCCCGGGACAGGCGATTACCTACGAGCAGTACTTC,CASSPGQAITYEQYF
TRBJ2-7,TRBV2,-,TRBD1,TGTGCCAGCAGTGAGGGACAGACGTTCTCCTACGAGCAGTACTTC,CASSEGQTFSYEQYF
TRBJ2-2,TRBV19,once,-,TGTGCCAGTAGATGGCAGACGAACACCGGGGAGCTGTTTTTT,CASRWQTNTGELFF
TRBJ2-2,TRBV5-1,-,-,TGCGCCAGCACCCGCGATCCCCTCACCGGGGAGCTGTTTTTT,CASTRDPLTGELFF
TRBJ1-1,TRBV27,few,TRBD1,TGTGCCAGCAGTTTGGGGCAGGGGGCCTGGGCTTTCTTT,CASSLGQGAWAFF
TRBJ2-7,TRBV27,-,-,TGTGCCAGCAGGGATGACTTCTACGAGCAGTACTTC,CASRDDFYEQYF
TRBJ2-7,TRBV4-2,-,-,TGTGCCAGCAGCCCAGGCGGGGTGCTAAACTACGAGCAGTACTTC,CASSPGGVLNYEQYF
TRBJ1-2,TRBV29-1,once,-,TGCAGCGTTCAAGGACTCAGTCCTAACTATGGCTACACCTTC,CSVQGLSPNYGYTF
TRBJ1-2,TRBV6-1,-,TRBD1,TGTGCCAGCAGTGAAACAGGGGGAAATGGCTACACCTTC,CASSETGGNGYTF
TRBJ2-1,TRBV7-3,-,TRBD2,TGTGCCAGCAGCTTAAGTAGCGGGAGATCGGATGAGCAGTTCTTC,CASSLSSGRSDEQFF
TRBJ2-7,TRBV14,-,TRBD1,TGTGCCAGCAGCCAAGGTGGGGCAGGGGGGCAGTACTTC,CASSQGGAGGQYF
TRBJ2-7,TRBV2,-,TRBD1,TGTGCCACCAGACAGGGACAGGGGGGCATATCTACCTACGAGCAGTACTTC,CATRQGQGGISTYEQYF
TRBJ2-3,TRBV9,once,-,TGTGCCAGCAGCGTAGAGCGCACAGATACGCAGTATTTT,CASSVERTDTQYF
TRBJ2-2,TRBV28,-,TRBD2,TGTGCCAGCAGTCCCGGGGAGGGTTGGGCCCGGGAGCTGTTTTTT,CASSPGEGWARELFF
TRBJ1-3,TRBV18,-,TRBD1,TGTGCCAGCTCATCGGACAGGGTGCCTGGAAACACCATATATTTT,CASSSDRVPGNTIYF
TRBJ2-7,TRBV9,-,-,TGTGCCAGCAGCGTAGAGAGCGGAAGTACCTACGAGCAGTACTTC,CASSVESGSTYEQYF
TRBJ2-1,TRBV10-2,-,TRBD2,TGCGCCAGCAGGGATATAGCGGGAGGCTACAATGAGCAGTTCTTC,CASRDIAGGYNEQFF
TRBJ2-5,TRBV28,few,-,TGTGCCAGCAGTTCTACAGGGGCGGGGGAGACCCAGTACTTC,CASSSTGAGETQYF
TRBJ1-1,TRBV9,-,TRBD1,TGTGCCAGCAGCGCCGCCCAGGGGGACACTGAAGCTTTCTTT,CASSAAQGDTEAFF
TRBJ2-7,TRBV9,-,TRBD1,TGTGCCAGCAGCGTTGGACAGGTGGGCTACGAGCAGTACTTC,CASSVGQVGYEQYF
TRBJ2-1,TRBV7-3,-,-,TGTGCCAGCAGCCCTGACAGGACCTCCTACAATGAGCAGTTCTTC,CASSPDRTSYNEQFF